The rows below give T cell receptor beta chains drawn from one sample of a study of CD8 T cells in Susac syndrome. TCRdb reanalysed the immunoSEQ multiplex PCR reads using MiXCR and keeps one entry per CDR3 protein. The data contain fewer than 90,000 distinct CDR3 sequences, 85% to 95% of them singletons. The sequencing sample was made of CD8+ T cells from PBMCs. The receptor set was obtained from a human donor with Susac syndrome. Each CDR3 is given with its conserved first and last residue. A D gene is named only where the DNA matches it firmly. A row's size may be missing; if present it is once, few, many or a size class.

V gene: TRBV5-6
J gene: TRBJ2-3
D gene: TRBD2
clone size: .
CDR3 protein: CASSFGLLAGGGDTDTQYF
CDR3 DNA: TGTGCCAGCAGCTTCGGGTTACTAGCGGGAGGAGGTGACACAGATACGCAGTATTTT

V gene: TRBV30
J gene: TRBJ1-5
D gene: .
clone size: .
CDR3 protein: CAWSAGGNQPQHF
CDR3 DNA: TGTGCCTGGAGCGCAGGGGGCAATCAGCCCCAGCATTTT

V gene: TRBV7-6
J gene: TRBJ2-1
D gene: .
clone size: .
CDR3 protein: CASSLLRQNEQFF
CDR3 DNA: TGTGCCAGCAGCTTATTGCGGCAGAATGAGCAGTTCTTC

V gene: TRBV4-3
J gene: TRBJ2-3
D gene: TRBD2
clone size: .
CDR3 protein: CASSQETSGRLLTDTQYF
CDR3 DNA: TGCGCCAGCAGCCAAGAGACTAGCGGGAGACTATTAACAGATACGCAGTATTTT

V gene: TRBV7-2
J gene: TRBJ1-2
D gene: TRBD1
clone size: .
CDR3 protein: CASSPRDRASYGYTF
CDR3 DNA: TGTGCCAGCAGCCCCCGGGACAGGGCCTCTTATGGCTACACCTTC

V gene: TRBV25-1
J gene: TRBJ1-1
D gene: TRBD1
clone size: .
CDR3 protein: CASSEWDREAFF
CDR3 DNA: TGTGCCAGCAGTGAATGGGACAGGGAGGCTTTCTTT

V gene: TRBV19
J gene: TRBJ2-7
D gene: .
clone size: once
CDR3 protein: CASSIRWAGAYEQYF
CDR3 DNA: TGTGCCAGTAGTATAAGGTGGGCAGGAGCCTACGAGCAGTACTTC

V gene: TRBV20-1
J gene: TRBJ2-5
D gene: .
clone size: .
CDR3 protein: CSAREALEETQYF
CDR3 DNA: TGCAGTGCTAGAGAAGCTCTCGAGGAGACCCAGTACTTC

V gene: TRBV19
J gene: TRBJ1-1
D gene: TRBD1
clone size: .
CDR3 protein: CATGQGLNTEAFF
CDR3 DNA: TGTGCCACCGGACAGGGGCTAAACACTGAAGCTTTCTTT

V gene: TRBV25-1
J gene: TRBJ1-6
D gene: .
clone size: .
CDR3 protein: CASSESRGSYNSPLHF
CDR3 DNA: TGTGCCAGCAGTGAATCTCGGGGCTCCTATAATTCACCCCTCCACTTT

V gene: TRBV15
J gene: TRBJ2-5
D gene: TRBD2
clone size: .
CDR3 protein: CATSGPLAGKETQYF
CDR3 DNA: TGTGCCACCAGCGGGCCGCTAGCGGGGAAGGAGACCCAGTACTTC

V gene: TRBV9
J gene: TRBJ2-2
D gene: .
clone size: .
CDR3 protein: CASSTGLALNTGELFF
CDR3 DNA: TGTGCCAGCAGCACGGGACTGGCACTGAACACCGGGGAGCTGTTTTTT

V gene: TRBV12-3/TRBV12-4
J gene: TRBJ2-3
D gene: .
clone size: .
CDR3 protein: CASSFFGGQADTQYF
CDR3 DNA: TGTGCCAGCAGTTTTTTTGGGGGCCAGGCAGATACGCAGTATTTT

V gene: TRBV9
J gene: TRBJ2-7
D gene: TRBD1
clone size: .
CDR3 protein: CASSGGDRGLYEQYF
CDR3 DNA: TGTGCCAGCAGCGGGGGGGACAGGGGCCTCTACGAGCAGTACTTC

V gene: TRBV2
J gene: TRBJ1-4
D gene: .
clone size: .
CDR3 protein: CASSDDSNEKLFF
CDR3 DNA: TGTGCCAGCAGTGACGACAGCAATGAAAAACTGTTTTTT

V gene: TRBV28
J gene: TRBJ1-1
D gene: .
clone size: .
CDR3 protein: CASSLIGETEAFF
CDR3 DNA: TGTGCCAGCAGTTTAATCGGGGAGACTGAAGCTTTCTTT

V gene: TRBV9
J gene: TRBJ2-5
D gene: TRBD2
clone size: once
CDR3 protein: CASSVATSSGGSQETQYF
CDR3 DNA: TGTGCCAGCAGCGTAGCTACTTCTAGCGGGGGTTCACAAGAGACCCAGTACTTC

V gene: TRBV27
J gene: TRBJ2-1
D gene: .
clone size: .
CDR3 protein: CASSSRRAGTYNEQFF
CDR3 DNA: TGTGCCAGCAGTTCCCGGCGGGCTGGTACTTACAATGAGCAGTTCTTC

V gene: TRBV3-1
J gene: TRBJ2-5
D gene: .
clone size: .
CDR3 protein: CASSQDLGGQETQYF
CDR3 DNA: TGTGCCAGCAGCCAAGATTTAGGGGGCCAAGAGACCCAGTACTTC

V gene: TRBV24-1
J gene: TRBJ2-5
D gene: .
clone size: few
CDR3 protein: CATSDGGGETQYF
CDR3 DNA: TGTGCCACCAGTGATGGGGGAGGAGAGACCCAGTACTTC

V gene: TRBV7-9
J gene: TRBJ2-7
D gene: .
clone size: .
CDR3 protein: CASSLTGPYEQYF
CDR3 DNA: TGTGCCAGCAGCTTGACAGGACCCTACGAGCAGTACTTC

V gene: TRBV28
J gene: TRBJ1-2
D gene: .
clone size: .
CDR3 protein: CASSFNAKGGYTF
CDR3 DNA: TGTGCCAGCAGTTTCAACGCAAAGGGTGGCTACACCTTC

V gene: TRBV18
J gene: TRBJ2-7
D gene: .
clone size: .
CDR3 protein: CASSQGLPLVSYEQYF
CDR3 DNA: TGTGCCAGCTCACAAGGGCTTCCCCTGGTGTCCTACGAGCAGTACTTC

V gene: TRBV6-6
J gene: TRBJ1-1
D gene: TRBD1
clone size: .
CDR3 protein: CASSWGQGEEAFF
CDR3 DNA: TGTGCCAGCAGTTGGGGACAGGGGGAGGAAGCTTTCTTT

V gene: TRBV5-1
J gene: TRBJ2-7
D gene: .
clone size: .
CDR3 protein: CASSLVGAGAHEQYF
CDR3 DNA: TGCGCCAGCAGCTTGGTCGGGGCAGGGGCCCACGAGCAGTACTTC

V gene: TRBV2
J gene: TRBJ2-2
D gene: .
clone size: .
CDR3 protein: CASSVQVNTGELFF
CDR3 DNA: TGTGCCAGCAGTGTTCAGGTCAACACCGGGGAGCTGTTTTTT

V gene: TRBV9
J gene: TRBJ1-1
D gene: .
clone size: .
CDR3 protein: CASSVGQLANTEAFF
CDR3 DNA: TGTGCCAGCAGCGTAGGACAACTTGCGAACACTGAAGCTTTCTTT

V gene: TRBV6-5
J gene: TRBJ2-2
D gene: .
clone size: .
CDR3 protein: CASSLLGLGTGELFF
CDR3 DNA: TGTGCCAGCAGTCTCTTAGGGCTCGGCACCGGGGAGCTGTTTTTT

V gene: TRBV6-6
J gene: TRBJ1-2
D gene: .
clone size: .
CDR3 protein: CASSSESKMLGYTF
CDR3 DNA: TGTGCCAGCAGTTCCGAGTCGAAGATGTTAGGCTACACCTTC

V gene: TRBV9
J gene: TRBJ2-2
D gene: .
clone size: .
CDR3 protein: CASSVDIRENTGELFF
CDR3 DNA: TGTGCCAGCAGCGTTGACATTCGAGAAAACACCGGGGAGCTGTTTTTT

V gene: TRBV3-1
J gene: TRBJ2-1
D gene: .
clone size: .
CDR3 protein: CASSQLAFSSYNEQFF
CDR3 DNA: TGTGCCAGCAGCCAACTAGCGTTCAGCTCCTACAATGAGCAGTTCTTC

V gene: TRBV19
J gene: TRBJ1-2
D gene: TRBD1
clone size: .
CDR3 protein: CASSAGTAGDYGYTF
CDR3 DNA: TGTGCCAGTAGTGCCGGGACAGCCGGTGACTATGGCTACACCTTC

V gene: TRBV6-5
J gene: TRBJ2-1
D gene: TRBD2
clone size: .
CDR3 protein: CASSYMRTSGNEQFF
CDR3 DNA: TGTGCCAGCAGTTACATGAGGACTAGCGGCAATGAGCAGTTCTTC

V gene: TRBV29-1
J gene: TRBJ2-3
D gene: .
clone size: .
CDR3 protein: CSVEDPGRGRYLNTQYF
CDR3 DNA: TGCAGCGTTGAAGATCCGGGGCGGGGGCGATATTTGAATACGCAGTATTTT

V gene: TRBV10-3
J gene: TRBJ2-7
D gene: TRBD2
clone size: .
CDR3 protein: CAISDLTGGSYEQYF
CDR3 DNA: TGTGCCATCAGTGATTTAACGGGGGGTTCCTACGAGCAGTACTTC

V gene: TRBV14
J gene: TRBJ2-1
D gene: .
clone size: .
CDR3 protein: CASSQRPLIHNEQFF
CDR3 DNA: TGTGCCAGCAGCCAGCGGCCATTAATTCACAATGAGCAGTTCTTC

V gene: TRBV14
J gene: TRBJ2-2
D gene: .
clone size: .
CDR3 protein: CASSQVEGPNTGELFF
CDR3 DNA: TGTGCCAGCAGCCAAGTAGAAGGGCCCAACACCGGGGAGCTGTTTTTT

V gene: TRBV4-2
J gene: TRBJ2-5
D gene: TRBD2
clone size: .
CDR3 protein: CASSQDSGGVRRETQYF
CDR3 DNA: TGTGCCAGCAGCCAAGATAGCGGGGGGGTAAGGAGAGAGACCCAGTACTTC

V gene: TRBV30
J gene: TRBJ2-1
D gene: .
clone size: .
CDR3 protein: CAWSSYSGGEQFF
CDR3 DNA: TGTGCCTGGAGTAGCTATTCGGGCGGTGAGCAGTTCTTC

V gene: TRBV24-1
J gene: TRBJ2-2
D gene: TRBD1
clone size: .
CDR3 protein: CATSGGWNTGELFF
CDR3 DNA: TGTGCCACCTCAGGGGGCTGGAACACCGGGGAGCTGTTTTTT